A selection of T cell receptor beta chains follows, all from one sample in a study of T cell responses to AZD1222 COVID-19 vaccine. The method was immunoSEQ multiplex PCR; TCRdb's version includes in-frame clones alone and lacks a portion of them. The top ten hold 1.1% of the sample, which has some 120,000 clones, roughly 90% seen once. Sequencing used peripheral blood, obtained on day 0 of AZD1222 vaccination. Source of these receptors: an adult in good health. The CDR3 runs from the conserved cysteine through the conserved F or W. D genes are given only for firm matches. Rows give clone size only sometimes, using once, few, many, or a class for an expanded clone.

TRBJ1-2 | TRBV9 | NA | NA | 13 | TGTGCCAGCAGCGTTCGAGTTGACTATGGCTACACCTTC | CASSVRVDYGYTF
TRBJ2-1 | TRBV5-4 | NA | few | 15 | TGTGCCAGCAGCCCACTCCCCCCGGTATACAATGAGCAGTTCTTC | CASSPLPPVYNEQFF
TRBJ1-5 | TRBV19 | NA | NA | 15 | TGTGCCAGTAGAAGAGTAATCAGCCGCGTTGAGCCCCAGCATTTT | CASRRVISRVEPQHF
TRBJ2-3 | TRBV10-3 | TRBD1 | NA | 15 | TGTGCCATCAGACAGGGGGCTCGTAGCACAGATACGCAGTATTTT | CAIRQGARSTDTQYF
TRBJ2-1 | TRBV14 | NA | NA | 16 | TGTGCCAGCAGCCAAGATGGGCAGGGAGGCTACAATGAGCAGTTCTTC | CASSQDGQGGYNEQFF
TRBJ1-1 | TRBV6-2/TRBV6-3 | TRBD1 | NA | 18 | TGTGCCAGCAGTTACTCCCTCTCGGACTGGACAGGGCGCACTGAAGCTTTCTTT | CASSYSLSDWTGRTEAFF
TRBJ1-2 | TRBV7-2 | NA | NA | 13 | TGTGCCAGCAGCCCTTACCGGGGCGGAGGCTACACCTTC | CASSPYRGGGYTF
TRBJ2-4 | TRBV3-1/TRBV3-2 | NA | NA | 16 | TGTGCCAGCAGCCAAGAAGGAGATGTAGCCAAAAACATTCAGTACTTC | CASSQEGDVAKNIQYF
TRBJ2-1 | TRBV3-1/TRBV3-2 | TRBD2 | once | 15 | TGTGCCAGCAGCCCTGGGGTAGCGGGGTACAATGAGCAGTTCTTC | CASSPGVAGYNEQFF
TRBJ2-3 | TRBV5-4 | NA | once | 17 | TGTGCCAGCAGCAGGGGGGGACAGCTTATTAGCACAGATACGCAGTATTTT | CASSRGGQLISTDTQYF
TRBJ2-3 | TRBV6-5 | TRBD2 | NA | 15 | TGTGCCAGCAGTTACAGCGGGACCCCACCAGATACGCAGTATTTT | CASSYSGTPPDTQYF
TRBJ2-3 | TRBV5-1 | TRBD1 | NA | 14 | TGCGCCAGCAGCCCCGGACAGGGATTTGATACGCAGTATTTT | CASSPGQGFDTQYF
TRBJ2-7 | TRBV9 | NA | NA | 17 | TGTGCCAGCAGCCCGAGAGGGGGTATCAGGGAAAGGGACGAGCAGTACTTC | CASSPRGGIRERDEQYF
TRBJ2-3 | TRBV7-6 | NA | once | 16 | TGTGCCAGCAACCAAGGATTAGGGCGGTACACAGATACGCAGTATTTT | CASNQGLGRYTDTQYF
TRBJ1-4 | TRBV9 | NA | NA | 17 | TGTGCCAGCAGCGACGGTGTACGGAGGGCAACTAATGAAAAACTGTTTTTT | CASSDGVRRATNEKLFF
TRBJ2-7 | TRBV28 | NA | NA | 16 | TGTGCCAGCAGTAATCCCTCCGCGGCGGTCTCCTACGAGCAGTACTTC | CASSNPSAAVSYEQYF
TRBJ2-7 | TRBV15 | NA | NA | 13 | TGTGCCACCAGCAGAGATAGGAGCTACGAGCAGTACTTC | CATSRDRSYEQYF
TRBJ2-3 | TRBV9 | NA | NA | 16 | TGTGCCAGCAGCGAGCGGCCGCGGGGACCAGCAGATACGCAGTATTTT | CASSERPRGPADTQYF
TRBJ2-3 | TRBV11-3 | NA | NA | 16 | TGTGCCAGCAGCTTAGAAAGAGGGACTAGCACAGATACGCAGTATTTT | CASSLERGTSTDTQYF
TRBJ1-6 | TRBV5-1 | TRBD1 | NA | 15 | TGCGCCAGCAGCTTGGAGTCCCACAGGGGATCACCCCTCCACTTT | CASSLESHRGSPLHF
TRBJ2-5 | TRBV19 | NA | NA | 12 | TGTGCCAGTAGTCTCGACCGGGGGACCCAGTACTTC | CASSLDRGTQYF
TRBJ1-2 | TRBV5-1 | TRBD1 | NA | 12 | TGCGCCAGCAGCTTCGACAGGGCTGGCTACACCTTC | CASSFDRAGYTF
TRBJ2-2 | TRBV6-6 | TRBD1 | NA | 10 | TGTGCCAGCGTTTACAGGGGGCTGTTTTTT | CASVYRGLFF
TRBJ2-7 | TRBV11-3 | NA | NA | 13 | TGTGCCAGCAGCCCTACTCCCAGGGCCGAGCAGTACTTC | CASSPTPRAEQYF
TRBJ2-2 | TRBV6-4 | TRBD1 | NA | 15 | TGTGCCAGCAGTGAAGGGGGCAGGGAGACCGGGGAGCTGTTTTTT | CASSEGGRETGELFF
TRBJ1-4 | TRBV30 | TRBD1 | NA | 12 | TGTGCCTGGAGCAGGGGGCGTGAAAAACTGTTTTTT | CAWSRGREKLFF
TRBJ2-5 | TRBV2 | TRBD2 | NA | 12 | TGTGCCAGCAGTGCTAGCGGGGAGACTGAGTACTTC | CASSASGETEYF
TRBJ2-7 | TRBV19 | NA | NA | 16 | TGTGCCAGTAGTATAGGAGGTGGGGCCCCGGCTTGGGAGCAGTACTTC | CASSIGGGAPAWEQYF
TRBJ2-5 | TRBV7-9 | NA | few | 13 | TGTGCCAGCAGCTCGTCCGGACAGGAGACCCAGTACTTC | CASSSSGQETQYF
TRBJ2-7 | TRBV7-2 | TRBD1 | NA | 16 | TGTGCCAGCAGCAAAATGACAGGGGTTCAGACCTACGAGCAGTACTTC | CASSKMTGVQTYEQYF
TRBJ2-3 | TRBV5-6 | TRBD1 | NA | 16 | TGTGCCAGCAGCTTGACGGGGCAGGGGGCCTCAGATACGCAGTATTTT | CASSLTGQGASDTQYF
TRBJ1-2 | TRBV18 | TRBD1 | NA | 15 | TGTGCCAGCTCACCGGGACAGGGAATCAACTATGGCTACACCTTC | CASSPGQGINYGYTF
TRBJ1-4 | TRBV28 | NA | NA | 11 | TGTGCCAGCAGTTTAAGTGAAAAACTGTTTTTT | CASSLSEKLFF
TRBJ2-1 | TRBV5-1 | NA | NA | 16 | TGCGCCAGCAGCTCGCCAACTAGTGTATCCTACAATGAGCAGTTCTTC | CASSSPTSVSYNEQFF
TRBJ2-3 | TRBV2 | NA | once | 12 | TGTGCCAGCAGGGGGGGGCCTGTCAGGCAGTATTTT | CASRGGPVRQYF